The TCR beta chain described here comes from a study of blood T cell repertoires in COVID-19. Background on the study: Samples taken during acute and convalescent COVID-19 were collected in the United States, Italy and Spain. PBMCs, B-cell-depleted T cells, or T cells were the source of the cDNA or gDNA that made up the material.

Produced via immunoSEQ multiplex PCR; TCRdb's table is partial and in-frame only. The sample holds about 330,000 clones, over 80% seen once. Cohort 3 recovery required two negative PCRs, clearance, or symptom resolution. CDR1 and CDR2 (germline): SGDLS, YYNGEE. The CDR3 covers 12 residues. V lost 3 bases to trimming and J lost 9 bases, with 10 bases between them. The J gene is TRBJ2-1, the V gene TRBV9; D call uncertain. Sequenced input: PBMCs or T cells enriched from blood (not recorded which). This TCR came from a man aged 30 to 45 who had recovered from COVID-19. The CDR3 DNA is TGTGCCAGCAGCGAATATTCGGGTGAGCAGTTCTTC. Amino acid sequence: CASSEYSGEQFF.